This entry features one T cell receptor (beta chain) sequence. The antigen remains undetermined. The sample comes from a study of cytomegalovirus exposure and HLA in healthy donors. Overall study findings and caveats: Presence/absence comparisons presumed near-even sequencing depth among donors. Previously analyzed data showed that most TCR beta V segments were productive at a frequency of about 87% or about 30%. Cytomegalovirus association was assigned to some 160 TCR beta chains. Both high specificity and high sensitivity reportedly marked the classifier's diagnosis of cytomegalovirus status.

Germline V gene data show CDR1 as SNHLY and CDR2 as FYNNEI. This CDR3 is 15 amino acids long. Trimming pared 3 bases from V and 0 bases from J, leaving 12 bases between. Use of 60 Vbeta and 13 Jbeta primers characterized the PCR. The table came from immunoSEQ multiplex PCR; TCRdb's copy has only in-frame clones and leaves some out. The table shows 150,000 to 200,000 clones, with 70% to 90% occurring only once. Sequenced sample: PBMCs. The chain carries TRBV2 and TRBJ2-7, with a weak D call TRBD1 (5 bases). This TCR derives from a man aged 18 to 35 in good health and CMV-seropositive. As DNA, the CDR3 is TGTGCCAGCAGTGACAACAGGCTTTACTCCTACGAGCAGTACTTC. Protein sequence: CASSDNRLYSYEQYF.